The 28 T cell receptor beta chains listed next were all sequenced from one sample in a study of blood T cells in healthy people across ages (dated by TCRdb to between 2015 and 2016). The library was prepared using 5' RACE. These reads were obtained on an Illumina HiSeq 2500. A second PCR of about 7 to 12 cycles was run with a J-beta primer mix and a sample-barcoded 5' primer. The public reads were reprocessed in TCRdb via fastp at Q25 and MiXCR, keeping in-frame beta chains. Under each unique CDR3 protein, matching rows form one entry showing the most common genes and DNA. Counted in this sample were 1.5 million to 2 million distinct CDR3 sequences; roughly 32% of them appeared once. Roughly 12% of the sample is in the top ten clones. The specimen sequenced was blood. Source of these receptors: a young woman in good health.

CDR3 bases: TGTGCCAGCAGTTTTAGCGGGAGTAACGGGCAGTACTTC. It is translated as CASSFSGSNGQYF. The chain recombines TRBV27 with TRBJ2-7; 9 nucleotides match TRBD2. Per germline, CDR1 MNHEY and CDR2 SMNVEV (reference sequence). Trimming at V came to 3 bases and at J to 9 bases, leaving 6 bases not matched to a gene. This CDR3 is 13 amino acids long.

This clonotype was counted once. This sequence joins TRBV2 and TRBJ2-4, with 10 bases matching TRBD2. The DNA end lines up better with TRBJ2-7; the J call may be wrong. The germline gives CDR1 SNHLY, CDR2 FYNNEI. This CDR3 region has 15 residues. The CDR3 region has the DNA TGTGCCAGCAGTGACCTAGGGACTAGCGCAAACGAGCAGTACTTC. Protein sequence: CASSDLGTSANEQYF.

V and J are TRBV7-9 and TRBJ2-3; 7 bases line up with TRBD2. V lost 3 bases to trimming and J lost 2 bases; unmatched junction nucleotides: 5. Germline V lookup: CDR1 SEHNR, CDR2 FQNEAQ (reference sequence). The CDR3 sequence is 15 residues long. The CDR3 DNA is TGTGCCAGCAGCTTGATACGGGGGGTCACAGATACGCAGTATTTT. It codes for CASSLIRGVTDTQYF.

J is TRBJ2-1 and V is TRBV20-1, with 9 bases fitting TRBD2. The CDR3 loop spans 15 amino acids. Germline loops: CDR1 DFQATT, CDR2 SNEGSKA (reference sequence). The V and J ends lost 7 bases and 7 bases, in that order; junction bases with no gene match: 14. CDR3 sequence (DNA): TGCAGTGTCCGTTCTCCGGGACTAGCTAGAAATGAGCAGTTCTTC. It translates to CSVRSPGLARNEQFF.

The chain carries TRBV6-6 and TRBJ1-5, with 7 bases aligning to TRBD1. The CDR3 extends over 15 amino acids. The junction had 3 bases not matched to a gene; V was cut back by 0 bases and J by 4 bases. Germline V lookup: CDR1 MNHNY, CDR2 SVGAGI (reference sequence). The CDR3 spells CASSYSRDRNQPQHF. In DNA form, the CDR3 reads TGTGCCAGCAGTTACTCCCGGGACAGAAATCAGCCCCAGCATTTT.

V is TRBV5-1 and J is TRBJ2-6; D is uncertain. Germline V CDR1 and CDR2: SGHRS, YFSETQ. This CDR3 region has 17 residues. Between the trimmed V and J ends, which lost 0 bases and 6 bases, there was a span of 16 bases. The CDR3 loop reads CASSLGQALLQANVLTF. DNA for the CDR3: TGCGCCAGCAGCTTGGGGCAGGCCCTATTGCAGGCCAACGTCCTGACTTTC.

The CDR3 bases are TGTGCCAGCAGTGCCGGACAGCAGTATGGCTACACCTTC. This translates into CASSAGQQYGYTF. This chain connects TRBV6-6 to TRBJ1-2, with TRBD1 as a possible D gene (6 bases). V was clipped by 5 bases and J by 5 bases, with 12 bases between them. The CDR3 has 13 residues. Germline V gene lookup returns CDR1 MNHNY and CDR2 SVGAGI (reference sequence).

This clonotype was seen only a few times. J is TRBJ2-3 and V is TRBV7-9; 7 positions match TRBD1. Germline V CDR1 and CDR2: SEHNR, FQNEAQ (reference sequence). V gave up 1 base and J gave up 4 bases; unmatched junction bases: 8. The CDR3 spans 16 residues. Written as DNA, the CDR3 is TGTGCCAGCAGCTTAGTCCTAGGGGGCGGTTCAGATACGCAGTATTTT. Its translation: CASSLVLGGGSDTQYF.

This chain uses TRBV20-1 with TRBJ2-7; D is ambiguous. V gave up 4 bases and J gave up 2 bases, with 12 bases separating them. The CDR3 sequence is 13 residues long. The germline V gene encodes CDR1 DFQATT and CDR2 SNEGSKA (reference sequence). The CDR3 region has the DNA TGCAGTGCTACCCATGACACGCCCTACGAGCAGTACTTC. This codes for CSATHDTPYEQYF.

The rearrangement joins TRBV6-1 to TRBJ1-5, with D unclear. Trimming removed 4 bases at V and 5 bases at J, with 15 bases between. This CDR3 contains 15 residues. In germline, CDR1 is MNHNS, CDR2 SASEGT. CDR3 in amino acids: CASSGNRGVDQPQHF. CDR3 bases: TGTGCCAGCAGTGGCAATCGTGGGGTTGATCAGCCCCAGCATTTT.

This clonotype was observed a few times. V is TRBV12-3 or TRBV12-4 and J is TRBJ2-4; D remains ambiguous. Deletions cut 6 bases from V and 6 bases from J, with 15 bases between. The CDR3 totals 14 residues. CDR3 DNA: TGTGCCAGCAGCACCGAGAGCGTAGGAAACATTCAGTACTTC. Translation gives CASSTESVGNIQYF.

CDR3 DNA sequence: TGCGCCAGCAGCTTGGATGGACAACAAGACTATGGCTACACCTTC. As protein: CASSLDGQQDYGYTF. J is TRBJ1-2 and V is TRBV5-1; maybe TRBD1 (5 bases). The CDR3 sequence is 15 residues long. V was pared by 0 bases and J by 3 bases, with 12 bases between. Germline loops: CDR1 SGHRS, CDR2 YFSETQ. Variable domain in full (rest from reference TRBV5-1 and TRBJ1-2): KAGVTQTPRYLIKTRGQQVTLSCSPISGHRSVSWYQQTPGQGLQFLFEYFSETQRNKGNFPGRFSGRQFSNSRSEMNVSTLELGDSALYLCASSLDGQQDYGYTFGSGTRLTVV.

This clonotype occurred a few times. J is TRBJ1-2 and V is TRBV3-1; D uncertain. The germline V and J ends were trimmed by 6 bases and 6 bases, with 14 bases remaining between them. Germline lookup yields CDR1 LGHDT and CDR2 YNNKEL (reference sequence). This CDR3 is built from 13 residues. The CDR3 DNA reads as TGTGCCAGCAGACTCCTCAGTGGAGATGGCTACACCTTC. Amino acids: CASRLLSGDGYTF.

This clonotype was picked up many times. The chain recombines TRBV7-9 with TRBJ2-3; D might be TRBD1 (5 bases). The J call may be in error: the DNA end matches TRBJ2-5 better. The germline V gene encodes CDR1 SEHNR and CDR2 FQNEAQ (reference sequence). The CDR3 covers 14 residues. CDR3 sequence: CASSLGGRADTQYF. CDR3 DNA sequence: TGTGCCAGCAGCTTGGGTGGCAGGGCGGACACCCAGTACTTC.

This chain uses TRBV4-1 with TRBJ2-3; 7 nucleotides match TRBD2. J lost 12 bases, V lost 0 bases, and 18 bases had no gene match. The germline gives CDR1 MGHRA, CDR2 YSYEKL. CDR3 length: 17 residues. The CDR3 here is CASSQDRTSARKETQYF. CDR3 bases: TGCGCCAGCAGCCAAGATCGTACTAGCGCGAGAAAGGAGACCCAGTATTTT.

As regards this clonotype: A much larger clone differs by one base, so this may be a read error. The chain recombines TRBV4-1 with TRBJ2-4, with a tentative D call TRBD1 (6 bases). The better agreement between TRBJ2-7 and the DNA end casts doubt on the J call. There are 16 residues in the CDR3. The germline V gene encodes CDR1 MGHRA and CDR2 YSYEKL. The DNA of the CDR3 is TGCGCCGGCAGCCAAAAGTTCGCGGCAGGGGACCTCGAGCAGTACTTC. Its translation: CAGSQKFAAGDLEQYF.

The chain couples TRBV20-1 to TRBJ2-1, with TRBD2 matching over 7 bases. The V gene's germline CDR1 is DFQATT and CDR2 SNEGSKA (reference sequence). V lost 3 bases and J lost 3; bases outside the gene matches: 8. The CDR3 contains 15 residues. CDR3 region: CSASSIGLDYNEQFF. The CDR3 nucleotides are TGCAGTGCTAGTTCTATCGGACTAGACTACAATGAGCAGTTCTTC.

The CDR3 here is CSARDLSWGETQYF. As DNA, the CDR3 is TGCAGTGCTAGAGATCTGTCGTGGGGAGAGACCCAGTACTTC. The rearrangement links TRBV20-1 to TRBJ2-5, with D unresolved. V dropped 0 bases and J dropped 4 bases, with 12 bases sitting between them. The V gene's germline CDR1 is DFQATT and CDR2 SNEGSKA (reference sequence). This CDR3 spans 14 amino acids.

This clonotype turned up a few times. The chain employs TRBV6-2 or TRBV6-3 and TRBJ2-6; D possibly corresponds to TRBD1 (6 bases). Germline V gives CDR1 MNHEY, CDR2 SVGEGT. This CDR3 is built from 17 residues. V dropped 6 bases and J dropped 0 bases, with 15 bases sitting between them. CDR3 protein: CASRQQTGLSGANVLTF. In DNA, the CDR3 is TGTGCCAGCAGACAACAGACAGGTCTCTCTGGGGCCAACGTCCTGACTTTC.

This clonotype was recorded at least ten times. The chain combines TRBV5-1 with TRBJ1-2, with no clear D. V was trimmed by 3 bases and J by 3 bases, leaving 9 bases between them. The CDR3 is 13 amino acids. Germline V gene sequence: CDR1 SGHRS, CDR2 YFSETQ. The CDR3 DNA reads as TGCGCCAGCAGCTCATCTGGGGACTATGGCTACACCTTC. Its translation: CASSSSGDYGYTF.

This clonotype was detected ten times or more. The chain carries TRBV29-1 and TRBJ2-5, with 7 positions matching TRBD1. The V gene end was trimmed by 0 bases and the J gene end by 2 bases; junction bases not matched to a gene: 9. The CDR3 spans 16 residues. CDR1 is SQVTM and CDR2 is ANQGSEA in the germline V gene. CDR3 DNA sequence: TGCAGCGTTGAAGATACGCTCAGGGGGTGGCAAGAGACCCAGTACTTC. This gives the protein CSVEDTLRGWQETQYF.

The V and J genes are TRBV4-1 and TRBJ2-3; D might be TRBD2 (6 bases). The germline V gene encodes CDR1 MGHRA and CDR2 YSYEKL. The CDR3 has 15 amino acids. V dropped 8 bases and J dropped 0 bases, with 15 bases sitting between them. CDR3 coding DNA: TGCGCCAGCGGAACTAGCTCATATAGCACAGATACGCAGTATTTT. It is translated as CASGTSSYSTDTQYF.

This chain connects TRBV28 to TRBJ2-1; 7 bases are a match to TRBD1. The J segment lost 0 bases and the V segment lost 7 bases, leaving 9 bases of the junction unmatched. In germline, CDR1 is MDHEN, CDR2 SYDVKM. This CDR3 is built from 16 residues. The CDR3: CASTGSGQSSYNEQFF. The DNA for the CDR3 is TGTGCCAGCACCGGCTCGGGACAGAGCTCCTACAATGAGCAGTTCTTC.

On this clonotype itself: A much larger clone is a single base away; this may be a read error. The chain carries TRBV28 and TRBJ2-7; 7 bases align to TRBD2. The CDR3 length is 16 residues. The junction had 21 bases not matched to a gene; V was cut back by 6 bases and J by 10 bases. Germline-derived CDR1 and CDR2 are MDHEN and SYDVKM. The CDR3 region has the DNA TGTGCCAGCAGCCAGGCCGGCGGCGGGAGAAGAGAGGCCCAGTACTTC. It yields the protein CASSQAGGGRREAQYF.

The J gene is TRBJ2-2, the V gene TRBV5-1, with D possibly matching TRBD2 (6 bases). Trimming shortened V by 2 bases and J by 7 bases, and 12 bases separated the two germline ends. Germline V gene sequence: CDR1 SGHRS, CDR2 YFSETQ. The CDR3 length is 14 residues. CDR3 DNA: TGCGCCAGCAGCTTAAAGAGGGAGGACGGGGAGCTGTTTTTT. It is translated as CASSLKREDGELFF.

This clonotype was seen at least ten times. The V call is TRBV10-3, the J call TRBJ2-3; TRBD2 aligns across 10 bases. The CDR3 has 15 residues. V was clipped by 4 bases and J by 4 bases; unmatched bases: 5. The germline V gene has CDR1 ENHRY and CDR2 SYGVKD. CDR3 residues: CAISAATSGSDTQYF. CDR3 in DNA: TGTGCCATCAGTGCGGCGACTAGCGGGTCAGATACGCAGTATTTT.

To note about this clonotype: Germline is not matched at one junction end, which may reflect a read error. The genes are TRBV29-1 and TRBJ2-3, with D perhaps given as TRBD1 or TRBD2 (5 bases each). Germline CDR1 SQVTM, CDR2 ANQGSEA. This CDR3 has 19 amino acids. The CDR3 DNA follows: TGCGGCGTTGTCTACCCGACCCGGAGACCAGCAGAGGGGACAGATACGCAGTATTTT. Its translation: CGVVYPTRRPAEGTDTQYF.

This sequence joins TRBV20-1 and TRBJ1-1; 7 nucleotides agree with TRBD1. Germline CDR1 and CDR2: DFQATT and SNEGSKA (reference sequence). The ends lost 5 bases at V and 1 base at J; junction bases unmatched: 13. This CDR3 is 16 amino acids long. The CDR3 loop is CSARPRGWVTNTEAFF. The CDR3 nucleotides read TGCAGTGCTCGACCCAGGGGGTGGGTAACGAACACTGAAGCTTTCTTT.